Following are 4 T cell receptor beta chains from one sample sequenced in a study of human T cells and chemical hapten exposure. Sample time point: patch test 1, 2 weeks after DPC sensitization. As for treatment: therapeutic diphenylcyclopropenone sensitization with weekly scalp DPC. TCRdb re-called the RACE reads through MiXCR, storing one row per CDR3 protein. Among some 79,000 distinct CDR3 sequences, 7% to 8% were seen once, and the ten largest hold about 1.6%. Sequenced material: whole blood, taken in connection with sensitization to the hapten diphenylcyclopropenone (DPC). Receptors were obtained from a young woman with alopecia areata. Some clones in this sample may be carry-over from other donors' samples.

The gene calls are TRBV7-6 and TRBJ2-3; 8 bases are shared with TRBD2. Germline V gene data show CDR1 as SGHVS and CDR2 as FNYEAQ. This CDR3 region has 16 residues. V lost 11 bases, J lost 0 bases, and 13 bases stayed unmatched. The CDR3 DNA is TGTGCCTCCTTGAGCGGGGGCAAAGCTAGCACAGATACGCAGTATTTT. Protein sequence: CASLSGGKASTDTQYF.

In its sample, this clonotype was seen many times. The chain is built from TRBV6-5 and TRBJ2-3; D assignment may be TRBD1 or TRBD2 (5 bases each). V was cut by 6 bases and J by 3 bases, with 10 bases left in between. This CDR3 is built from 13 residues. Germline CDR1 and CDR2: MNHEY and SVGAGI. The CDR3 DNA follows: TGTGCCAGCAGGACTGGGGGAACAGATACGCAGTATTTT. Translation gives CASRTGGTDTQYF.

This chain uses TRBV9 with TRBJ1-1; possible D gene TRBD1, 6 bases. This CDR3 region has 14 residues. V was cut by 3 bases and J by 3 bases, with 12 bases left in between. Germline CDR1 SGDLS, CDR2 YYNGEE. The CDR3 protein is CASSDREVYTEAFF. For the CDR3, the DNA is TGTGCCAGCAGCGACAGGGAGGTGTACACTGAAGCTTTCTTT.

This clonotype was counted many times. This rearrangement joins TRBV5-5 to TRBJ2-3; the match to TRBD2 covers 12 bases. With V trimmed by 2 bases and J by 2 bases, 6 bases remained unmatched. The CDR3 totals 17 residues. Germline V gene data show CDR1 as SGHKS and CDR2 as YYEKEE (reference sequence). CDR3 sequence: CASSFPSGGGPTDTQYF. The CDR3 coding sequence is TGTGCCAGCAGCTTCCCTAGCGGGGGGGGTCCCACAGATACGCAGTATTTT.